This T cell receptor beta chain was captured by sequencing in a study of a mutant IDH1 vaccine in newly diagnosed glioma (dated by TCRdb to the early 2020s). With respect to the entire study: Vaccination was initiated 4-6 weeks after radiotherapy alone, or concurrently with temozolomide cycles in the chemotherapy-containing groups. Of the approximately 29 treated patients, about 62% were male and around 38% were female, and a mean age of roughly 40 years was recorded. Prior to enrollment, standard therapy consisting of radiotherapy alone, temozolomide alone, or radiochemotherapy with temozolomide had been administered to patients, with the combination being received by most patients. The week-35 safety follow-up was designated visit V12, and the week-47 end of study was designated visit V13. Peripheral blood samples were drawn at six visits, namely V03 (baseline), V05, V07, V10, V12 and V13. Longitudinal TCRB deep sequencing was performed for around 23 treated patients wherever samples were available for exploratory analyses.

CDR1 SGHRS and CDR2 YFSETQ are derived from the germline V gene. V is reduced by 5 bases and J by 8 bases, leaving a spacing of 17 bases between them. The CDR3 goes from the cysteine to the phenylalanine over 14 residues. Only CDR3 DNA remains: 42 bases, in frame from the first base. The method behind the library was the immunoSEQ multiplex PCR assay. Rearranged TCR beta chain sequences were amplified using the hsTCRB Kit according to the manufacturer's protocol. TCRB libraries were sequenced on an Illumina MiSeq. The original pipeline was this. The kit vendor's proprietary platform handled demultiplexing, trimming and gene mapping. The immuneACCESS repertoire file appears here via TCRdb, limited to in-frame rearrangements. These files lack a portion of the clones; in checked studies, under half of the deficit traces to unresolved V genes, and the cause of the others is not known. That table furnishes V, J and clone size, whereas the DNA furnished D and trimming. The sample table contains tens of thousands of clones; only one count was recorded for roughly nine tenths of them. Of the sample, approximately 1.6% falls within the top ten clones.

Study-wide conclusions, independent of this receptor: Across multiple MHC alleles, vaccine-induced immune responses were seen in more than 80% of patients. The authors stated that sample limitations prevented analyses of patient blood samples from being reproduced. Changes in the top peripheral T cell clonotypes picked up by TCRB sequencing did not appear to be linked to pseudoprogression. PBMC samples for TCRB deep sequencing were selected based on availability.

About this clone: Its target antigen remains unknown. Base-call qualities are not available, and no considerably larger clone is one nucleotide away.

The intended sense of this specimen's time point label: week 35, safety follow-up. A 20-mer mutant IDH1 peptide at 300 micrograms in Montanide made up each vaccine dose, which was injected subcutaneously together with topical imiquimod. Across visits V03 through V10, patients got a total of eight vaccinations, given in weeks 1, 3, 5, 7, 11, 15, 19 and 23. Newly diagnosed WHO grade 3 or 4 IDH1-mutant astrocytomas showing loss of nuclear ATRX were present in the donors. The samples were drawn from NOA16, a multicentre, single-arm, open-label phase I trial in Germany that tested a mutant IDH1 peptide vaccine in humans for the first time. Genomic DNA for TCRB sequencing was isolated from EDTA blood with the DNeasy Blood and Tissue Kit.

This sequence was found in a man aged 40-49 years with glioma. Here the sequenced sample was PBMCs, taken from a glioma patient whose treatment included an IDH1 peptide vaccine. The chain links TRBV5-1 with TRBJ2-4; a tentative D match to TRBD1 spans 5 bases. The CDR3 loop reads CASRGQGIVDIQYF. The nucleotides read TGCGCCAGCAGGGGGCAGGGAATTGTAGACATTCAGTACTTC.